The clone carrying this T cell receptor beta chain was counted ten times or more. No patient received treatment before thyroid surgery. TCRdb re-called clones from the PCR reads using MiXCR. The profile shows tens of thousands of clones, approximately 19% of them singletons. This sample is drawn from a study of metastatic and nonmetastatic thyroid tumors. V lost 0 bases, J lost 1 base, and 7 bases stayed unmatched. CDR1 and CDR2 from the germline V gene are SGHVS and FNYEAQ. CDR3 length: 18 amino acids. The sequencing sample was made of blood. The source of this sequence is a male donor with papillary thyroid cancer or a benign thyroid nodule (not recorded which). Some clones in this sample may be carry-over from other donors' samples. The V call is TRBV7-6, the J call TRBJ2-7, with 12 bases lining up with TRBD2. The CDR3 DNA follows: TGTGCCAGCAGCTTAGCTTCTAGCGGGAGGGCCATATCCTACGAGCAGTACTTC. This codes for CASSLASSGRAISYEQYF. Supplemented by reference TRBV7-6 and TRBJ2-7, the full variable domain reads GAGVSQSPRYKVTKRGQDVALRCDPISGHVSLYWYRQALGQGPEFLTYFNYEAQQDKSGLPNDRFSAERPEGSISTLTIQRTEQRDSAMYRCASSLASSGRAISYEQYFGPGTRLTVT.